Each of the 9 T cell receptor beta chains below was sequenced from the same sample in a study of blood T cell repertoires in COVID-19. Repertoires were generated with immunoSEQ multiplex PCR, while TCRdb's copy carries only in-frame clones and drops some. The sample contains more than 65,000 clones, more than 70% of which appear only once. Material for sequencing was peripheral blood. Source of these receptors: a man aged 60 to 75 with active or convalescent COVID-19.

The rearrangement joins TRBV29-1 to TRBJ2-7; 10 positions match TRBD1. CDR1 and CDR2 (germline): SQVTM, ANQGSEA. Trimming took 7 bases from V and 5 from J; bases not matched to a gene: 8. The CDR3 has 13 amino acids. For the CDR3, the DNA is TGCAGCGCTACGCGGACAGGGGGGCACGAGCAGTACTTC. This encodes CSATRTGGHEQYF.

CDR3 nucleotide sequence: TGTGCCAGCAGTGAATGGGGAGCAGGGAACACCGGGGAGCTGTTTTTT. It yields the protein CASSEWGAGNTGELFF. V is TRBV2 and J is TRBJ2-2; D is perhaps TRBD2 (5 bases). The CDR3 spans 16 residues. The V and J ends lost 2 bases and 1 base respectively, with 11 bases between them. CDR1 is SNHLY and CDR2 is FYNNEI in the germline V gene.

This clone was observed a single time. The chain combines TRBV30 with TRBJ1-2; the match to TRBD1 covers 9 bases. With 5 bases clipped from V and 8 bases from J, the junction kept 9 bases outside the gene matches. The CDR3 loop spans 13 amino acids. Germline CDR1 GTSNPN, CDR2 SVGIG (reference sequence). The CDR3 here is CAWVTGGADGYTF. The CDR3 nucleotides are TGTGCCTGGGTTACAGGGGGCGCGGACGGCTACACCTTC.

V is TRBV7-2 and J is TRBJ2-7; D is possibly TRBD1 (5 bases). V was shortened by 7 bases and J by 2 bases, with 18 bases between the two germline ends. The V gene's germline CDR1 is SGHTA and CDR2 FQGNSA. The CDR3 length is 15 residues. The CDR3 protein is CASTPGGAGTYEQYF. The CDR3 nucleotides are TGTGCCAGCACCCCAGGTGGGGCAGGGACCTACGAGCAGTACTTC.

The chain employs TRBV7-9 and TRBJ1-6, with D perhaps TRBD1 (5 bases). The CDR3 runs 15 residues. V lost 5 bases to trimming and J lost 7 bases, with 15 bases between them. Germline loops: CDR1 SEHNR, CDR2 FQNEAQ (reference sequence). CDR3 amino acids: CASSVTIRGNSPLHF. The CDR3 coding sequence is TGTGCCAGCAGCGTAACAATACGGGGGAATTCACCCCTCCACTTT.

The chain employs TRBV5-1 and TRBJ2-3; 8 nucleotides align to TRBD2. Germline CDR1 and CDR2: SGHRS and YFSETQ. Losses at the gene ends were 8 bases for V and 4 bases for J; bases not matched to a gene: 15. This CDR3 is 16 amino acids long. The CDR3, as DNA: TGCGCCAGTCATCATGCGGTAGCGGGGACCTCAGATACGCAGTATTTT. This gives the protein CASHHAVAGTSDTQYF. Using reference TRBV5-1 and TRBJ2-3 for the parts outside the CDR3, the full variable domain is KAGVTQTPRYLIKTRGQQVTLSCSPISGHRSVSWYQQTPGQGLQFLFEYFSETQRNKGNFPGRFSGRQFSNSRSEMNVSTLELGDSALYLCASHHAVAGTSDTQYFGPGTRLTVL.

The rearrangement links TRBV9 to TRBJ1-4; D ambiguous. Germline-derived CDR1 and CDR2 are SGDLS and YYNGEE. This CDR3 is 16 amino acids long. Trimming cost V 3 bases and J 8 bases, with 20 bases left between them. CDR3 nucleotides: TGTGCCAGCAGCGCCCCCACTTCCCCCGAGGGCGAAAAACTGTTTTTT. This codes for CASSAPTSPEGEKLFF. The full variable domain, completed using reference TRBV9 and TRBJ1-4, is DSGVTQTPKHLITATGQRVTLRCSPRSGDLSVYWYQQSLDQGLQFLIQYYNGEERAKGNILERFSAQQFPDLHSELNLSSLELGDSALYFCASSAPTSPEGEKLFFGSGTQLSVL.

This clone was seen only once. The rearrangement links TRBV19 to TRBJ1-2; the D gene is possibly TRBD1 (5 bases). V shed 6 bases and J shed 6 bases, with 20 bases lying between them. Germline CDR1 reads LNHDA; CDR2 reads SQIVND (reference sequence). The CDR3 covers 15 residues. The CDR3 DNA reads TGTGCCAGTAGCCCCCAGGGAGGCCAGGCTAATGGCTACACCTTC. It yields the protein CASSPQGGQANGYTF. Full variable domain (rest looked up from reference TRBV19 and TRBJ1-2): DGGITQSPKYLFRKEGQNVTLSCEQNLNHDAMYWYRQDPGQGLRLIYYSQIVNDFQKGDIAEGYSVSREKKESFPLTVTSAQKNPTAFYLCASSPQGGQANGYTFGSGTRLTVV.

This clone was detected a few times. The rearrangement links TRBV6-5 to TRBJ2-1; tentative D call: TRBD2 (7 bases). The CDR3 contains 14 residues. CDR1 and CDR2 (germline): MNHEY, SVGAGI. Trimming removed 2 bases from V and 7 bases from J, with 12 bases in between. CDR3 DNA sequence: TGTGCCAGCAGTTACGTCGGGGGGCCGAATGAGCAGTTCTTC. This translates into CASSYVGGPNEQFF.